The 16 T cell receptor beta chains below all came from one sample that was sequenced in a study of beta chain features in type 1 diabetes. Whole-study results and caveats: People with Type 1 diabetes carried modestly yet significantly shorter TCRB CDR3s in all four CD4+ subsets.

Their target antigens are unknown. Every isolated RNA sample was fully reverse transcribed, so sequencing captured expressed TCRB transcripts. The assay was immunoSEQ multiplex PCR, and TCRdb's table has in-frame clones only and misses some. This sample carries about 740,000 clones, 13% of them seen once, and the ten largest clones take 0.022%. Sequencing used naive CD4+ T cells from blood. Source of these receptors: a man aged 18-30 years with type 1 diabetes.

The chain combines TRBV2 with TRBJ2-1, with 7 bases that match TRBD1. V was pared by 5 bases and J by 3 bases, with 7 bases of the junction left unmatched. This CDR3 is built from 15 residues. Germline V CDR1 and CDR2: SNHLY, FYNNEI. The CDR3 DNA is TGTGCCAGCAGTCCCCAGGGGGTACTCTACAATGAGCAGTTCTTC. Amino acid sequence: CASSPQGVLYNEQFF.

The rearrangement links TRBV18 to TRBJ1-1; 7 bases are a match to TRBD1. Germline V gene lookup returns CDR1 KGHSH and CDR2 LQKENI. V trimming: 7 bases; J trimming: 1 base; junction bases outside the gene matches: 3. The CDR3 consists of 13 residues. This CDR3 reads CASLGQQNTEAFF. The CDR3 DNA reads TGTGCCAGCTTGGGACAGCAGAACACTGAAGCTTTCTTT. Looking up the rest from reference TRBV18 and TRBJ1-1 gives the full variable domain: NAGVMQNPRHLVRRRGQEARLRCSPMKGHSHVYWYRQLPEEGLKFMVYLQKENIIDESGMPKERFSAEFPKEGPSILRIQQVVRGDSAAYFCASLGQQNTEAFFGQGTRLTVV.

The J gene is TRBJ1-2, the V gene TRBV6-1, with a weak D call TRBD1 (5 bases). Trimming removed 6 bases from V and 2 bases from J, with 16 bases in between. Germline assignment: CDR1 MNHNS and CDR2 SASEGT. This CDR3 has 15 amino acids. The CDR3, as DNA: TGTGCCAGCAGCGACCGGGACGGAAGAAACTATGGCTACACCTTC. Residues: CASSDRDGRNYGYTF.

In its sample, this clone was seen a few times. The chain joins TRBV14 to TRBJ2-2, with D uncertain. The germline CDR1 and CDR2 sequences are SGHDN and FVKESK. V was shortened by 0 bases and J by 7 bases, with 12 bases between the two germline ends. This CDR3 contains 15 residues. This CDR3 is CASSQEARRFGELFF. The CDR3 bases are TGTGCCAGCAGCCAAGAAGCTAGGCGGTTCGGGGAGCTGTTTTTT.

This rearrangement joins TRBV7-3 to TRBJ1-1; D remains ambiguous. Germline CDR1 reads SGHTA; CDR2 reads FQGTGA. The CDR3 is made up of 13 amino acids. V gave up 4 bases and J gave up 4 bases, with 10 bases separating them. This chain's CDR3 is CASSSLEGTEAFF. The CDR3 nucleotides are TGTGCCAGCAGCTCCTTGGAGGGCACTGAAGCTTTCTTT.

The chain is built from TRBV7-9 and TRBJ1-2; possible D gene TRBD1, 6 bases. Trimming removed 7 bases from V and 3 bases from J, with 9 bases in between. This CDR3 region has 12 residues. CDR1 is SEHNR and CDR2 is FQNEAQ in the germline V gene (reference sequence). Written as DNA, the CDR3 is TGTGCCAGCACAAGACAGGACTATGGCTACACCTTC. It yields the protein CASTRQDYGYTF.

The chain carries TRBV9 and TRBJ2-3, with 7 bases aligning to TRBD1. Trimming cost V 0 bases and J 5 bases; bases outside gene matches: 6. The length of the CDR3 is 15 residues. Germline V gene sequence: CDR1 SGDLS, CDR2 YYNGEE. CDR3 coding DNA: TGTGCCAGCAGCGTAGTGACAGGGTGGCAAGATACGCAGTATTTT. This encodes CASSVVTGWQDTQYF.

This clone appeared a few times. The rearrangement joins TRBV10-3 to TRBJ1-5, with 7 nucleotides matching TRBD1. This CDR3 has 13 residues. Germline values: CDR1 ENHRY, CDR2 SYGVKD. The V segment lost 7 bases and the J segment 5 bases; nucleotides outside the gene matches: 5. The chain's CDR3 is CAITGQQDQPQHF. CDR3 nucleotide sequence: TGTGCCATCACGGGACAGCAGGATCAGCCCCAGCATTTT.

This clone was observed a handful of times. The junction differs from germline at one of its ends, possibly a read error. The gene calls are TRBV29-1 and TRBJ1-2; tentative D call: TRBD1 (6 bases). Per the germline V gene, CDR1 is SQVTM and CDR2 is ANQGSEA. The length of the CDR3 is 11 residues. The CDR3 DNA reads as TGCAGCCTTGACAGGCCCCATGGCTACACCTTC. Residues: CSLDRPHGYTF.

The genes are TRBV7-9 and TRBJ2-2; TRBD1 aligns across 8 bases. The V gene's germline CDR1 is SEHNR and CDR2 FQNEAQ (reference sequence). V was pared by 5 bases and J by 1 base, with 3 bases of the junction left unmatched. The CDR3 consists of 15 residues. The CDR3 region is CASSTGTGNTGELFF. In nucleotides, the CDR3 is TGTGCCAGCAGCACCGGGACAGGGAACACCGGGGAGCTGTTTTTT.

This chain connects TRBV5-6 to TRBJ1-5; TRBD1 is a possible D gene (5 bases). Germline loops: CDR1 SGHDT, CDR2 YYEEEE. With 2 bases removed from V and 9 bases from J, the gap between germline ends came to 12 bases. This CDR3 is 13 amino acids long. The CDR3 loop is CASSLLGAGPQHF. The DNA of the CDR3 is TGTGCCAGCAGCTTATTAGGGGCAGGGCCCCAGCATTTT.

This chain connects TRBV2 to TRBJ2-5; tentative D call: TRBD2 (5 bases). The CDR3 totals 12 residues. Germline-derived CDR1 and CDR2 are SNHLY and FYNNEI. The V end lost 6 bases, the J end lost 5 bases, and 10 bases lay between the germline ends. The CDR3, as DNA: TGTGCCAGCAGCGAGGGTCGGGAGACCCAGTACTTC. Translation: CASSEGRETQYF. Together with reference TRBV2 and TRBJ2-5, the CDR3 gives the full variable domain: EPEVTQTPSHQVTQMGQEVILRCVPISNHLYFYWYRQILGQKVEFLVSFYNNEISEKSEIFDDQFSVERPDGSNFTLKIRSTKLEDSAMYFCASSEGRETQYFGPGTRLLVL.

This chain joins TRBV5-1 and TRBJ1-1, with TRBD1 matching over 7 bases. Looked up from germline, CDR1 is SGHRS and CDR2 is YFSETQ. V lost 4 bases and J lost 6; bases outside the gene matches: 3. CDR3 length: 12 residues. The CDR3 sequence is CASSHGQAEAFF. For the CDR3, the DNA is TGCGCCAGCAGCCACGGACAGGCTGAAGCTTTCTTT.

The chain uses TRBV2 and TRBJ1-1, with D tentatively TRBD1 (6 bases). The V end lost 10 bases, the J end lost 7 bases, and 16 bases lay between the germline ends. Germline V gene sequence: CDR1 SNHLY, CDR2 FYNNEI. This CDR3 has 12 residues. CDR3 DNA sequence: TGTGCCAACCGACAGGAACAGAGTGAAGCTTTCTTT. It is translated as CANRQEQSEAFF.

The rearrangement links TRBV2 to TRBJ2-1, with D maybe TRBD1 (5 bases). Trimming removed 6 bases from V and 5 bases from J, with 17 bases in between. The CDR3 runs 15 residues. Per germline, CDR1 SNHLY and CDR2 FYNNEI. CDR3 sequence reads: CASRTDTGHHNEQFF. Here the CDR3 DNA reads TGTGCCAGCAGAACAGATACAGGTCACCACAATGAGCAGTTCTTC.

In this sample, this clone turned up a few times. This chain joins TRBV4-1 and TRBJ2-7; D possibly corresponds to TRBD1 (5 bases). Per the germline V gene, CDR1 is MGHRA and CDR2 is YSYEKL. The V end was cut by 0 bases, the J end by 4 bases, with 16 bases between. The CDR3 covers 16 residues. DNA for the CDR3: TGCGCCAGCAGCCAAGATTGGCAGGGAAACCCTTACGAGCAGTACTTC. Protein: CASSQDWQGNPYEQYF.